This TCR beta chain was identified in a study of early stage breast cancer tumors. Overall study: Of some 15 invasive breast tumors, about a dozen were hormone receptor-positive, HER2-negative. General study results and limits: Compared with adjacent normal breast, tumors showed roughly 2.5-fold denser, more clonal T cells.

Regarding this clone: Its antigen is unidentified.

TCRdb's table, derived via immunoSEQ multiplex PCR, lists solely in-frame clones and lacks some. The sample lists some 19,000 clones, 76% seen once, with about a quarter in the top ten. V lost 0 bases to trimming and J lost 5 bases, with 10 bases between them. Per the germline V gene, CDR1 is LNHNV and CDR2 is YYDKDF (reference sequence). The CDR3 has 14 residues. V gene TRBV15 combines with J gene TRBJ1-2, with D uncertain. Sequencing used blood. This clonotype was sampled from a person in their sixties or seventies with breast cancer. In nucleotides, the CDR3 is TGTGCCACCAGCAGAGAGGTGGCTGATTATGGCTACACCTTC. Its protein product is CATSREVADYGYTF.